This TCR beta chain is from a study of shared clonotypes between healthy human individuals. Generated by immunoSEQ multiplex PCR, the TCRdb table keeps only in-frame clones and is missing some. In the table there are around 600,000 clones, 85% to 95% of which are singletons. This CDR3 is 15 amino acids long. In the naive CD8 group, cells lacked CD45RO and were positively selected for CCR7, so terminally differentiated effector memory CD45RA+ cells were left out. The sample taken for sequencing was naive CD8+ T cells sorted from blood. V usage is TRBV21-1 and J usage is TRBJ1-1; the table calls TRBD1, which could not be checked here. TRBV21-1 is given as a pseudogene. The receptor was isolated from a woman aged 25 to 45 in good health. CDR3 nucleotide sequence: TGTGCCAGCAGCGGACGGGGACAGGGGAACACTGAAGCTTTCTTT. It specifies CASSGRGQGNTEAFF.